Presented here are 28 T cell receptor beta chains from one specimen sequenced in a study. In TCRdb, the 5' RACE reads were re-called with MiXCR into one record per CDR3 protein. The repertoire holds about 40,000 distinct CDR3 sequences, with approximately 20% as singletons. The material sequenced was naive CD4+ T cells sorted from a lymph node. The sample's subset: naive CD4+ T cells, CD4+CD45RA+CD25-. All receptors derive from a female donor with breast cancer.

The sample holds a few counts of this clonotype. The gene calls are TRBV27 and TRBJ1-2; TRBD1 matches at 7 bases. The CDR3 has 17 amino acids. Trimming at V came to 2 bases and at J to 1 base, leaving 10 bases not matched to a gene. Germline assignment: CDR1 MNHEY and CDR2 SMNVEV (reference sequence). CDR3 nucleotide sequence: TGTGCCAGCAGTTTAGCACCCGGACAGGACGGTAACTATGGCTACACCTTC. This codes for CASSLAPGQDGNYGYTF.

This clonotype was found once. The rearrangement links TRBV7-2 to TRBJ2-6; D not resolved. Germline loops: CDR1 SGHTA, CDR2 FQGNSA. V gave up 2 bases and J gave up 2 bases, with 10 bases separating them. The CDR3 is 16 residues long. The CDR3 reads CASSLNPSTGANVLTF. The CDR3 region has the DNA TGTGCCAGCAGCTTAAACCCCAGCACTGGGGCCAACGTCCTGACTTTC.

The V and J genes are TRBV7-6 and TRBJ1-2; 9 nucleotides agree with TRBD1. J was trimmed by 8 bases and V by 5 bases; bases with no gene match: 6. CDR1 is SGHVS and CDR2 is FNYEAQ in the germline V gene. The CDR3 is made up of 13 amino acids. CDR3 bases: TGTGCCAGCAGCGCAACAGGGGGCAGCGGCTACACCTTC. Translating gives CASSATGGSGYTF.

For this clonotype: This may be a read error, as it is one base from a much larger clone. The chain carries TRBV12-3 or TRBV12-4 and TRBJ1-5; unclear D gene. CDR3 size: 14 residues. V was trimmed by 5 bases and J by 7 bases, leaving 15 bases between them. This chain's CDR3 is CASSPRSGLQPQHF. The CDR3, as DNA: TGTGCCAGCAGTCCTCGTTCGGGTCTGCAGCCCCAGCATTTT.

The chain combines TRBV15 with TRBJ1-5; D unresolved. There are 14 residues in the CDR3. V was pared by 0 bases and J by 5 bases, with 8 bases between. The V gene's germline CDR1 is LNHNV and CDR2 YYDKDF (reference sequence). The CDR3 coding sequence is TGTGCCACCAGCAGAGAAGGGCCTTATCAGCCCCAGCATTTT. This codes for CATSREGPYQPQHF.

This chain uses TRBV7-9 with TRBJ2-1, with 10 nucleotides matching TRBD2. Germline trimming cut 5 bases from V and 0 bases from J; bases unmatched to any gene: 4. The CDR3 spans 16 residues. The germline CDR1 and CDR2 sequences are SEHNR and FQNEAQ (reference sequence). CDR3 bases: TGTGCCAGCAGCCGGGCTAGCGGGAGCTCCTACAATGAGCAGTTCTTC. Amino acid sequence: CASSRASGSSYNEQFF.

The table lists this clonotype with a few counts. V and J are TRBV4-1 and TRBJ1-1; D gene unclear. Per germline, CDR1 MGHRA and CDR2 YSYEKL. The CDR3 loop spans 15 amino acids. V shed 0 bases and J shed 5 bases, with 13 bases lying between them. CDR3 sequence reads: CASSQEVRVRTEAFF. The CDR3 bases are TGCGCCAGCAGCCAAGAGGTGAGGGTCCGGACTGAAGCTTTCTTT.

Of note for this clonotype: Since a much larger clone is just one base distant, this may be a read error. This is likely a read error, given that the CDR3 carries no conserved phenylalanine or tryptophan at its end. The V and J genes are TRBV7-3 and TRBJ1-1; unclear D gene. V was shortened by 4 bases and J by 2 bases, with 11 bases between the two germline ends. Germline V gene sequence: CDR1 SGHTA, CDR2 FQGTGA. The CDR3 has 14 residues. The CDR3 nucleotides are TGTGCCAGCAGCTCCCAAAGCCATAACACTGAAGCTTTCCTT. Translating it yields CASSSQSHNTEAFL.

This clonotype appeared many times. This chain links TRBV10-3 with TRBJ1-1; 7 bases match TRBD1. Trimming cost V 7 bases and J 2 bases; bases outside gene matches: 7. Germline values: CDR1 ENHRY, CDR2 SYGVKD. The CDR3 sequence is 14 residues long. CDR3 sequence: CAITTGTVNTEAFF. Written as DNA, the CDR3 is TGTGCCATCACTACCGGGACAGTTAACACTGAAGCTTTCTTT.

In this sample, this clonotype turned up a few times. V gene TRBV24-1 combines with J gene TRBJ1-2; perhaps TRBD1 as D (5 bases). Trimming cost V 5 bases and J 3 bases, with 15 bases left between them. The germline V gene has CDR1 KGHDR and CDR2 SFDVKD. The CDR3 sequence is 15 residues long. This CDR3 reads CATSAWEGRDYGYTF. CDR3 nucleotides: TGTGCCACCAGTGCCTGGGAGGGGAGAGACTATGGCTACACCTTC.

This clonotype was found many times. The chain employs TRBV20-1 and TRBJ1-1; TRBD1 is a possible D gene (5 bases). Per the germline V gene, CDR1 is DFQATT and CDR2 is SNEGSKA (reference sequence). The CDR3 runs to 15 residues. Trimming left V 3 bases short and J 3 bases short, with 17 bases between. The CDR3 is CSASSFQGVDTEAFF. The CDR3 DNA reads TGCAGTGCTAGTTCCTTCCAGGGCGTCGACACTGAAGCTTTCTTT.

The genes are TRBV7-9 and TRBJ1-2; TRBD1 might be the D (6 bases). The CDR3 totals 11 residues. Trimming pared 6 bases from V and 8 bases from J, leaving 10 bases between. Germline CDR1 and CDR2: SEHNR and FQNEAQ (reference sequence). The CDR3 DNA follows: TGTGCCAGCAGACGGGGGGCAGGCTACACCTTC. It yields the protein CASRRGAGYTF.

In its sample, this clonotype was seen a few times. J is TRBJ2-1 and V is TRBV7-9; maybe TRBD1 (5 bases). The V gene lost 2 bases and the J gene lost 3 bases, with 8 bases spanning the gap. CDR1 is SEHNR, CDR2 FQNEAQ, per germline (reference sequence). This CDR3 is built from 14 residues. The CDR3 region is CASSLTQGYNEQFF. DNA for the CDR3: TGTGCCAGCAGCTTAACTCAGGGCTACAATGAGCAGTTCTTC.

This clonotype showed up many times. The J gene is TRBJ2-7, the V gene TRBV12-3 or TRBV12-4; 9 positions match TRBD2. Losses at the gene ends were 9 bases for V and 3 bases for J; bases not matched to a gene: 6. The CDR3 runs to 13 residues. The DNA of the CDR3 is TGTGCCAGTGGTGGGACTAGCAGCTACGAGCAGTACTTC. Amino acid sequence: CASGGTSSYEQYF.

This clonotype showed up just a few times. The V call is TRBV12-3 or TRBV12-4, the J call TRBJ1-5; no definite D call. The CDR3 is 13 amino acids. Trimming shortened V by 6 bases and J by 6 bases, and 12 bases separated the two germline ends. The CDR3 region is CASRSQGSQPQHF. CDR3 coding DNA: TGTGCCAGCAGATCCCAAGGTAGTCAGCCCCAGCATTTT.

In this sample, this clonotype turned up once. A much larger clonotype is one base distant, so this may be a read error. The chain has TRBV15 and TRBJ1-2; D is undetermined. Germline CDR1 LNHNV, CDR2 YYDKDF (reference sequence). V was clipped by 0 bases and J by 3 bases, with 11 bases between them. The CDR3 loop spans 15 amino acids. CDR3 region: CATSREQFFDYGYTF. In DNA, the CDR3 is TGTGCCACCAGCAGAGAACAGTTTTTCGACTATGGCTACACCTTC. The variable domain in full, with the rest retrieved from reference TRBV15 and TRBJ1-2, is DAMVIQNPRYQVTQFGKPVTLSCSQTLNHNVMYWYQQKSSQAPKLLFHYYDKDFNNEADTPDNFQSRRPNTSFCFLDIRSPGLGDTAMYLCATSREQFFDYGYTFGSGTRLTVV.

This clonotype was recorded many times. The rearrangement uses TRBV11-3 and TRBJ2-1; 14 nucleotides line up with TRBD2. V dropped 4 bases and J dropped 8; count of bases not matched to a gene: 4. The CDR3 extends over 15 amino acids. The V gene's germline CDR1 is SGHNT and CDR2 YENEEA. CDR3 DNA: TGTGCCAGCAGCTCGGGACTAGCGGGAGAAGATGAGCAGTTCTTC. Residues: CASSSGLAGEDEQFF. The full variable domain, its missing parts supplied by reference TRBV11-3 and TRBJ2-1, is EAGVVQSPRYKIIEKKQPVAFWCNPISGHNTLYWYLQNLGQGPELLIRYENEEAVDDSQLPKDRFSAERLKGVDSTLKIQPAELGDSAVYLCASSSGLAGEDEQFFGPGTRLTVL.

Details on this clonotype: Being one base from a much bigger clone, this may be a read error. V is TRBV6-1 and J is TRBJ1-4; possible D gene TRBD1, 6 bases. The CDR3 covers 13 residues. The germline gives CDR1 MNHNS, CDR2 SASEGT. The germline V and J ends were trimmed by 8 bases and 12 bases, with 19 bases remaining between them. The CDR3, as DNA: TGTGCCAGCCCGCAGGGGCTTGGAGAAGAACTGTTTTTT. Its protein product is CASPQGLGEELFF.

This clonotype occurred a few times. The CDR3 protein is CAIRTGYNQPQHF. In DNA, the CDR3 is TGTGCCATCAGAACAGGGTATAATCAGCCCCAGCATTTT. The V gene is TRBV10-3, the J gene TRBJ1-5, with a weak D call TRBD1 (6 bases). Trimming removed 6 bases at V and 4 bases at J, with 10 bases between. CDR3 size: 13 residues. Germline-derived CDR1 and CDR2 are ENHRY and SYGVKD.

This clonotype turned up a few times. The rearrangement uses TRBV7-3 and TRBJ2-2, with D possibly TRBD2 on 5 matching bases. The CDR3 extends over 14 amino acids. Trimming pared 1 base from V and 5 bases from J, leaving 8 bases between. CDR1 is SGHTA and CDR2 is FQGTGA in the germline V gene. CDR3 DNA: TGTGCCAGCAGCTTAAGTCGGGATACCGGGGAGCTGTTTTTT. Translation: CASSLSRDTGELFF.

This clonotype has a count of ten or more. This chain connects TRBV4-2 to TRBJ2-5; 7 bases align to TRBD2. This CDR3 has 16 residues. Per the germline V gene, CDR1 is LGHNA and CDR2 is YNFKEQ. The V gene end was trimmed by 4 bases and the J gene end by 7 bases; junction bases not matched to a gene: 15. The chain's CDR3 is CASSLPGIDGGGTQYF. CDR3 nucleotides: TGTGCCAGCAGCCTTCCCGGGATCGATGGCGGGGGGACCCAGTACTTC.

V usage is TRBV24-1 and J usage is TRBJ2-5; either TRBD1 or TRBD2 may supply D (5 bases each). V dropped 0 bases and J dropped 4 bases, with 11 bases sitting between them. This CDR3 is built from 15 residues. The germline gives CDR1 KGHDR, CDR2 SFDVKD. The CDR3 DNA sequence: TGTGCCACCAGTGATTTGCTTGGGGGAGCAGAGACCCAGTACTTC. As protein: CATSDLLGGAETQYF.

This clonotype has only a few counts. No DNA is shown, since the ends of the CDR3 on it are uncertain; the CDR3 is the one TCRdb lists. This chain joins TRBV7-3 and TRBJ2-7. With termini counted, the CDR3 has 15 amino acids. Looked up from germline, CDR1 is SGHTA and CDR2 is FQGTGA. The CDR3 is CASSLVAGGSYERYF.

V gene TRBV5-1 combines with J gene TRBJ2-7; perhaps TRBD1 as D (6 bases). Trimming took off 4 bases at V and 4 bases at J, with 12 bases between the two ends. Germline V gives CDR1 SGHRS, CDR2 YFSETQ. CDR3 size: 13 residues. The CDR3: CASSGDQGYEQYF. The DNA for the CDR3 is TGCGCCAGCAGCGGGGACCAGGGGTACGAGCAGTACTTC.

V usage is TRBV5-1 and J usage is TRBJ1-2; perhaps TRBD1 as D (5 bases). CDR1 is SGHRS, CDR2 YFSETQ, per germline. This CDR3 contains 14 residues. V lost 7 bases and J lost 7, with 20 bases in between. The CDR3 spells CASLPGPGSGGYTF. The CDR3 nucleotides are TGCGCCAGCCTCCCTGGACCAGGGTCCGGTGGCTACACCTTC.

V is TRBV5-1 and J is TRBJ2-1; 11 bases are shared with TRBD2. The CDR3 has 13 amino acids. Germline CDR1 SGHRS, CDR2 YFSETQ. Trimming took 5 bases from V and 5 from J; bases not matched to a gene: 0. The CDR3 is CASRGLADNEQFF. CDR3 nucleotides: TGCGCCAGCAGGGGACTAGCGGACAATGAGCAGTTCTTC. Looking up the rest from reference TRBV5-1 and TRBJ2-1 gives the full variable domain: KAGVTQTPRYLIKTRGQQVTLSCSPISGHRSVSWYQQTPGQGLQFLFEYFSETQRNKGNFPGRFSGRQFSNSRSEMNVSTLELGDSALYLCASRGLADNEQFFGPGTRLTVL.

This clonotype was counted once. This may arise from a read error, as a much more abundant clone is one base away. Likely a read error: the CDR3 ends without its conserved phenylalanine or tryptophan. This chain connects TRBV20-1 to TRBJ2-5, with D unclear. Trimming stripped 5 bases from V and 0 bases from J, with 10 bases between. This CDR3 has 13 amino acids. Germline lookup yields CDR1 DFQATT and CDR2 SNEGSKA (reference sequence). This chain's CDR3 is CSAFREYQETQYL. DNA of the CDR3: TGCAGTGCTTTCCGAGAGTACCAAGAGACCCAGTACCTC.

The chain combines TRBV2 with TRBJ1-5, with D unresolved. This CDR3 has 14 residues. Germline V gives CDR1 SNHLY, CDR2 FYNNEI. Trimming cost V 2 bases and J 2 bases, with 7 bases left between them. CDR3 amino acids: CASSEFQGNQPQHF. CDR3 nucleotides: TGTGCCAGCAGTGAATTCCAGGGCAATCAGCCCCAGCATTTT.